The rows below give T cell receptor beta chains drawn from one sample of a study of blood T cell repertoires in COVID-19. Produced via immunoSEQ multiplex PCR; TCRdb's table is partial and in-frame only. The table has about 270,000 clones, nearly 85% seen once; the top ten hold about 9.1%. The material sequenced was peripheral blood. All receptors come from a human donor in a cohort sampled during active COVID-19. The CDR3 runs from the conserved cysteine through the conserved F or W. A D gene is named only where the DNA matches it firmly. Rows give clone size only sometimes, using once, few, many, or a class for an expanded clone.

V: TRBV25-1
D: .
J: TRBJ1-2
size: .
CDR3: CASSESAQGKGYGYTF
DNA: TGTGCCAGCAGTGAATCCGCGCAGGGGAAGGGCTATGGCTACACCTTC

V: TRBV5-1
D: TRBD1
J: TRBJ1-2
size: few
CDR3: CASSPLQTGFGGYTF
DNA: TGCGCCAGCAGCCCCCTCCAGACAGGGTTTGGTGGCTACACCTTC

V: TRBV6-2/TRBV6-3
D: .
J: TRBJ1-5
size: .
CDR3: CASSYLAAGNQPQHF
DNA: TGTGCCAGCAGTTACTTAGCTGCGGGCAATCAGCCCCAGCATTTT

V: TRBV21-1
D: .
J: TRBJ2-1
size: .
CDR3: CASITGFGFF
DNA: TGTGCCAGCATTACAGGGTTCGGGTTCTTC

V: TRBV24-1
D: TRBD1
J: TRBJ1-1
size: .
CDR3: CATSDGTGEAFF
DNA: TGTGCCACCAGTGACGGGACAGGTGAAGCTTTCTTT

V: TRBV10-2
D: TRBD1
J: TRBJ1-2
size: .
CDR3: CASSERWWDSYGYTF
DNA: TGCGCCAGCAGTGAGAGGTGGTGGGACAGCTATGGCTACACCTTC

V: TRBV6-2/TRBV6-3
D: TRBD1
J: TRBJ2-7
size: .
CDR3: CASSWSTGVEQYF
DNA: TGTGCCAGCAGTTGGTCTACAGGGGTAGAGCAGTACTTC

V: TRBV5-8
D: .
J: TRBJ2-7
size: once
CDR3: CASSLAGGGSYHF
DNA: TGTGCCAGCAGCTTGGCCGGCGGGGGCAGCTATCACTTC

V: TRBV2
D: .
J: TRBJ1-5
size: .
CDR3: CASSEGQGPQHF
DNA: TGTGCCAGCAGTGAAGGGCAGGGACCCCAGCATTTT

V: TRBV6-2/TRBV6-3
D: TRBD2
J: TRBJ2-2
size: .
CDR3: CASSYSGLREGNTGELFF
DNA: TGTGCCAGCAGTTACTCGGGCCTCCGGGAGGGGAACACCGGGGAGCTGTTTTTT

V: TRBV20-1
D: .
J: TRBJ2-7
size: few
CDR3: CSASKGLTHSYEQYF
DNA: TGCAGTGCTAGTAAGGGACTCACACATTCCTACGAGCAGTACTTC

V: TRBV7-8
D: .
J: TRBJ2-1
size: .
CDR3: CASSRQRGKTYNEQFF
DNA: TGTGCCAGCAGCCGACAAAGGGGGAAAACCTACAATGAGCAGTTCTTC

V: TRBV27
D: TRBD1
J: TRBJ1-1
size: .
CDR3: CASSLGQGWTEAFF
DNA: TGTGCCAGCAGTTTAGGACAGGGCTGGACTGAAGCTTTCTTT

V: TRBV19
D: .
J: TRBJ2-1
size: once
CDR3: CASSSHGGDYNEQFF
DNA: TGTGCCAGTAGTTCCCACGGGGGAGACTACAATGAGCAGTTCTTC

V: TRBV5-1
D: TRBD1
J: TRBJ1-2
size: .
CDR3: CASSWGQPNYGYTF
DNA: TGCGCCAGCAGCTGGGGACAGCCTAACTATGGCTACACCTTC

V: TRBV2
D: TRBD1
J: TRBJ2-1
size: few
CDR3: CASSGWARGRHNEQFF
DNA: TGTGCCAGCAGTGGTTGGGCCAGGGGGCGCCACAATGAGCAGTTCTTC

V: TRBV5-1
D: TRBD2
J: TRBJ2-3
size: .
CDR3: CASSRRLAGVFDSPDTQYF
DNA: TGCGCCAGCAGCCGGAGACTAGCGGGAGTTTTTGATAGCCCAGATACGCAGTATTTT

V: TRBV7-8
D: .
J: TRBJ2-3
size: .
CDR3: CASRPAGADTQYF
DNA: TGTGCCAGCAGACCCGCAGGGGCCGATACGCAGTATTTT

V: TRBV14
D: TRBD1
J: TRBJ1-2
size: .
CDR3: CASSRFLQGRDYGYTF
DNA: TGTGCCAGCAGCCGATTTTTACAGGGGCGAGACTATGGCTACACCTTC

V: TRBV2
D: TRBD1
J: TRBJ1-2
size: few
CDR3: CAIPPPTGIYGYTF
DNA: TGTGCCATCCCACCCCCGACAGGGATCTATGGCTACACCTTC

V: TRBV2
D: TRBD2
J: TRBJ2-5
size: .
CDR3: CASRFTGLADDFQETQYF
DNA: TGTGCCAGCAGATTTACGGGACTAGCGGACGACTTCCAAGAGACCCAGTACTTC

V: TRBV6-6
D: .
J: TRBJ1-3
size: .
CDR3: CASRTGPIFGNTIYF
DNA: TGTGCCAGCAGAACAGGGCCGATCTTTGGAAACACCATATATTTT

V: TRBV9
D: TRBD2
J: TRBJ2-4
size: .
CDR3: CASSVGLAGGGSAKNIQYF
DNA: TGTGCCAGCAGCGTAGGGCTAGCGGGAGGGGGCTCAGCCAAAAACATTCAGTACTTC

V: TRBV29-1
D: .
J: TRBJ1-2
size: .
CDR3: CSVRGAYGYTF
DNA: TGCAGCGTCCGTGGGGCATATGGCTACACCTTC

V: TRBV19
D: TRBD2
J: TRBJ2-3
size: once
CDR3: CASSIRLTSGGDTQYF
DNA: TGTGCCAGTAGTATCAGACTCACTAGCGGGGGCGATACGCAGTATTTT

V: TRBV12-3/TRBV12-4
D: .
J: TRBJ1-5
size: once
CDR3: CASTIDKTPQHF
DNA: TGTGCCAGCACAATCGACAAAACGCCCCAGCATTTT

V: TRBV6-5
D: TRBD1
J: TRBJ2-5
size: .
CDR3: CASSSGQGARETQYF
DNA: TGTGCCAGCAGTTCCGGACAGGGGGCGCGGGAGACCCAGTACTTC

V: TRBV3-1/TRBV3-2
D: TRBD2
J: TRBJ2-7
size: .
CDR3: CASSAGLAGGPGYF
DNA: TGTGCCAGCAGCGCAGGACTAGCGGGAGGGCCCGGCTACTTC

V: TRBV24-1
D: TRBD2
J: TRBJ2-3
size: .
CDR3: CATSDSLAVYPDTQYF
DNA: TGTGCCACCAGTGATTCACTAGCGGTCTACCCAGATACGCAGTATTTT

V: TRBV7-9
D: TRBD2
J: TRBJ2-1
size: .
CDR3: CASSMHLGLAGDNEQFF
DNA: TGTGCCAGCAGCATGCACCTGGGACTAGCGGGAGACAATGAGCAGTTCTTC